This entry is about one T cell receptor beta chain. Its antigen is currently unknown. This sample was included in a study of T cell repertoires in cytomegalovirus infection. Study in general: Through public TCR beta signatures, both CMV infection and matching HLA type were indicated. Study results and limitations: The study identified carriers of CMV plus the relevant HLA from cumulative public TCR beta family frequency. There were HLA-C-restricted CMV-specific TCR beta clonotypes dominating the ex vivo response.

This CDR3 has 16 residues. With 0 bases removed from V and 0 bases from J, the gap between germline ends came to 12 bases. The germline V gene has CDR1 DFQATT and CDR2 SNEGSKA (reference sequence). TCRdb redid the calling of the reads with MiXCR, one entry per CDR3 protein. Of 100,000 to 150,000 distinct CDR3 sequences listed, 7.5% to 9% are singletons. What was sequenced was PBMCs. The receptor comes from a human donor in good health (CMV status not recorded). Some clones in this sample may be carry-over from other donors' samples. The V and J genes are TRBV20-1 and TRBJ2-1; no firm D call. The CDR3 protein is CSARDPQASSYNEQFF. CDR3 nucleotides: TGCAGTGCTAGAGATCCGCAGGCGAGCTCCTACAATGAGCAGTTCTTC.